A selection of T cell receptor beta chains follows, all from one sample in a study of cytomegalovirus exposure and HLA in healthy donors. The assay was immunoSEQ multiplex PCR, and TCRdb's table has in-frame clones only and misses some. The sample includes 100,000 to 120,000 clones, over 60% of them seen just once. The sequencing sample was made of PBMCs. The receptors were gathered from an older woman in good health and CMV-seropositive. Both conserved end residues are part of each CDR3. Fields, in order: J gene, V gene, D gene, clone size, CDR3 protein, CDR3 DNA. The D gene is left open where the match is weak. The size of a clone is reported for some rows only, either as once, few or many, or as a class for expanded clones.

J: TRBJ2-4
V: TRBV19
D: .
size: .
CDR3: CASSIDPAGIAKNIQYF
DNA: TGTGCCAGTAGTATTGACCCTGCGGGGATTGCCAAAAACATTCAGTACTTC

J: TRBJ2-7
V: TRBV5-1
D: .
size: once
CDR3: CASSSNRVRGEQYF
DNA: TGCGCCAGCAGCTCGAACAGGGTTAGGGGCGAGCAGTACTTC

J: TRBJ2-3
V: TRBV7-2
D: TRBD2
size: .
CDR3: CASSTAGGTTDTQYF
DNA: TGTGCCAGCAGCACAGCGGGAGGGACCACAGATACGCAGTATTTT

J: TRBJ1-5
V: TRBV9
D: .
size: few
CDR3: CASSVEGDVGNQPQHF
DNA: TGTGCCAGCAGCGTAGAGGGAGACGTGGGAAATCAGCCCCAGCATTTT

J: TRBJ2-5
V: TRBV6-6
D: .
size: .
CDR3: CASSYISGTGHRTQYF
DNA: TGTGCCAGCAGTTACATATCCGGGACGGGACACCGGACCCAGTACTTC

J: TRBJ2-7
V: TRBV10-3
D: TRBD2
size: .
CDR3: CAISEGREGPYEQYF
DNA: TGTGCCATCAGTGAAGGGCGGGAGGGCCCCTACGAGCAGTACTTC

J: TRBJ2-5
V: TRBV6-1
D: TRBD2
size: .
CDR3: CASSEGLAGRIETQYF
DNA: TGTGCCAGCAGTGAAGGTCTAGCGGGACGGATTGAGACCCAGTACTTC

J: TRBJ1-2
V: TRBV15
D: .
size: .
CDR3: CATSRDTDGYGYTF
DNA: TGTGCCACCAGCAGAGATACTGACGGGTATGGCTACACCTTC

J: TRBJ2-2
V: TRBV29-1
D: TRBD1
size: .
CDR3: CSAVQGMYTGELFF
DNA: TGCAGCGCTGTACAGGGGATGTACACCGGGGAGCTGTTTTTT

J: TRBJ1-1
V: TRBV10-3
D: .
size: few
CDR3: CAIRSPQGLNTEAFF
DNA: TGTGCCATCAGGAGCCCCCAGGGCTTGAACACTGAAGCTTTCTTT

J: TRBJ1-4
V: TRBV2
D: .
size: .
CDR3: CASTLNEKLFF
DNA: TGTGCCAGCACCCTAAATGAAAAACTGTTTTTT

J: TRBJ2-7
V: TRBV28
D: .
size: .
CDR3: CASSYEPVYEQYF
DNA: TGTGCCAGCAGTTACGAGCCGGTCTACGAGCAGTACTTC

J: TRBJ2-3
V: TRBV14
D: .
size: few
CDR3: CASSQSGWRQLNDDTQYF
DNA: TGTGCCAGCAGCCAAAGTGGTTGGAGACAGCTTAACGATGATACGCAGTATTTT

J: TRBJ1-2
V: TRBV4-1
D: .
size: .
CDR3: CASSQEGRGSSGYTF
DNA: TGCGCCAGCAGCCAAGAAGGCAGGGGAAGCAGTGGCTACACCTTC

J: TRBJ2-1
V: TRBV19
D: .
size: few
CDR3: CASSELDSYNEQFF
DNA: TGTGCCAGTAGTGAATTGGACAGTTACAATGAGCAGTTCTTC

J: TRBJ2-3
V: TRBV5-4
D: TRBD1
size: .
CDR3: CASSLAGGGDTQYF
DNA: TGTGCCAGCAGCTTGGCAGGGGGCGGAGATACGCAGTATTTT

J: TRBJ2-7
V: TRBV28
D: TRBD2
size: .
CDR3: CASSLNVAGGTEQYF
DNA: TGTGCCAGCAGTCTGAATGTAGCGGGAGGAACCGAGCAGTACTTC

J: TRBJ1-2
V: TRBV28
D: TRBD1
size: once
CDR3: CASSLLTGREGYTF
DNA: TGTGCCAGCAGTTTACTGACAGGGCGCGAGGGCTACACCTTC

J: TRBJ1-4
V: TRBV28
D: TRBD1
size: few
CDR3: CASSSGRGLRGEKLFF
DNA: TGTGCCAGCAGTTCCGGGAGGGGGCTTCGGGGTGAAAAACTGTTTTTT

J: TRBJ1-4
V: TRBV29-1
D: .
size: .
CDR3: CSVDHGRGEKLFF
DNA: TGCAGCGTTGATCATGGGAGGGGTGAAAAACTGTTTTTT

J: TRBJ1-1
V: TRBV10-1
D: .
size: .
CDR3: CASSGSVNTEAFF
DNA: TGCGCCAGCAGTGGATCAGTGAACACTGAAGCTTTCTTT

J: TRBJ2-7
V: TRBV7-3
D: .
size: once
CDR3: CASSQAGRTYEQYF
DNA: TGTGCCAGCAGCCAGGCGGGGCGAACCTACGAGCAGTACTTC

J: TRBJ2-5
V: TRBV6-5
D: TRBD1
size: .
CDR3: CASSYGQGAQETQYF
DNA: TGTGCCAGCAGTTACGGGCAGGGGGCCCAAGAGACCCAGTACTTC

J: TRBJ2-7
V: TRBV6-1
D: .
size: .
CDR3: CASSYGDSAYEQYF
DNA: TGTGCCAGCAGTTATGGGGACTCTGCCTACGAGCAGTACTTC

J: TRBJ1-2
V: TRBV18
D: .
size: .
CDR3: CASSPGGVQANYGYTF
DNA: TGTGCCAGCTCACCAGGGGGGGTCCAAGCTAACTATGGCTACACCTTC

J: TRBJ2-7
V: TRBV5-1
D: TRBD1
size: .
CDR3: CASSSQMTGGATAYEQYF
DNA: TGCGCCAGCAGCTCACAAATGACAGGGGGCGCGACCGCCTACGAGCAGTACTTC

J: TRBJ1-2
V: TRBV29-1
D: .
size: .
CDR3: CSVEGRGGYTF
DNA: TGCAGCGTTGAGGGCAGGGGTGGCTACACCTTC

J: TRBJ1-2
V: TRBV4-1
D: .
size: few
CDR3: CASSQDPGEYGYTF
DNA: TGCGCCAGCAGCCAAGATCCGGGGGAGTATGGCTACACCTTC

J: TRBJ2-5
V: TRBV12-5
D: .
size: .
CDR3: CASGLGTTHQETQYF
DNA: TGTGCTAGTGGTTTGGGCACTACTCACCAAGAGACCCAGTACTTC

J: TRBJ2-7
V: TRBV4-2
D: TRBD2
size: once
CDR3: CASSPSGTSGSYEQYF
DNA: TGTGCCAGCAGCCCTTCCGGGACTAGCGGGAGCTACGAGCAGTACTTC

J: TRBJ1-3
V: TRBV5-1
D: .
size: .
CDR3: CASSSLPGNTIYF
DNA: TGCGCCAGCAGTAGCCTACCGGGAAACACCATATATTTT

J: TRBJ2-7
V: TRBV30
D: TRBD2
size: .
CDR3: CAWRRWLAGGGEQYF
DNA: TGTGCCTGGAGGAGGTGGCTAGCGGGAGGGGGCGAGCAGTACTTC

J: TRBJ1-1
V: TRBV2
D: .
size: .
CDR3: CASNRIVRLEAFF
DNA: TGTGCCAGCAATCGCATAGTGCGACTAGAAGCTTTCTTT

J: TRBJ1-2
V: TRBV27
D: TRBD1
size: few
CDR3: CASSPRAGGLTNYGYTF
DNA: TGTGCCAGCAGTCCGCGGGCAGGGGGCTTAACTAACTATGGCTACACCTTC

J: TRBJ1-2
V: TRBV21-1
D: .
size: .
CDR3: CASSPTHGVGYTF
DNA: TGTGCCAGCAGCCCAACCCATGGAGTAGGCTACACCTTC

J: TRBJ2-7
V: TRBV19
D: TRBD1
size: .
CDR3: CASSPSWTGGSYEQYF
DNA: TGTGCCAGTAGTCCCTCGTGGACAGGGGGTTCCTACGAGCAGTACTTC

J: TRBJ2-7
V: TRBV2
D: .
size: .
CDR3: CASRSFSYEQYF
DNA: TGTGCCAGCAGAAGTTTCTCCTACGAGCAGTACTTC

J: TRBJ1-1
V: TRBV6-5
D: .
size: few
CDR3: CASKEYTEAFF
DNA: TGTGCCAGCAAAGAGTACACTGAAGCTTTCTTT

J: TRBJ2-1
V: TRBV19
D: .
size: .
CDR3: CASIQVRGALGEQFF
DNA: TGTGCCAGTATCCAGGTCCGCGGGGCCCTTGGTGAGCAGTTCTTC

J: TRBJ1-2
V: TRBV4-1
D: .
size: .
CDR3: CASSHDDRNYGYTF
DNA: TGCGCCAGCAGTCATGACGACAGAAACTATGGCTACACCTTC

J: TRBJ2-5
V: TRBV2
D: TRBD2
size: once
CDR3: CASSFLGGEETQYF
DNA: TGTGCCAGCAGTTTTCTCGGGGGGGAAGAGACCCAGTACTTC

J: TRBJ2-5
V: TRBV7-7
D: TRBD1
size: .
CDR3: CASSVGTATTETQYF
DNA: TGTGCTAGCAGCGTTGGGACAGCCACCACAGAGACCCAGTACTTC

J: TRBJ2-3
V: TRBV4-1
D: TRBD2
size: .
CDR3: CASSVSGRDTDTQYF
DNA: TGCGCCAGCAGCGTTAGCGGGAGGGACACAGATACGCAGTATTTT

J: TRBJ2-1
V: TRBV11-1
D: TRBD2
size: .
CDR3: CASSLGTSGRAGNEQFF
DNA: TGTGCCAGCAGCTTAGGGACTAGCGGGAGGGCCGGCAATGAGCAGTTCTTC

J: TRBJ1-4
V: TRBV18
D: .
size: .
CDR3: CASSPGEGRRKLFF
DNA: TGTGCCAGCTCCCCGGGAGAGGGGCGGAGGAAACTGTTTTTT

J: TRBJ1-4
V: TRBV5-8
D: .
size: .
CDR3: CASSSWGGEKLFF
DNA: TGTGCCAGCAGCTCCTGGGGGGGTGAAAAACTGTTTTTT

J: TRBJ2-1
V: TRBV10-3
D: .
size: few
CDR3: CAISESAPGNYEQFF
DNA: TGTGCCATCAGTGAAAGTGCGCCAGGGAACTATGAGCAGTTCTTC

J: TRBJ2-2
V: TRBV7-9
D: .
size: .
CDR3: CASSLRTNTGELFF
DNA: TGTGCCAGCAGCTTGAGAACGAACACCGGGGAGCTGTTTTTT

J: TRBJ2-7
V: TRBV28
D: TRBD1
size: .
CDR3: CASSFRESPVYKGARYEQYF
DNA: TGTGCCAGCAGTTTTAGAGAGTCCCCAGTATATAAGGGGGCGCGCTACGAGCAGTACTTC

J: TRBJ2-1
V: TRBV19
D: .
size: .
CDR3: CASGRGDRYNEQFF
DNA: TGTGCCAGTGGCAGGGGGGACCGTTACAATGAGCAGTTCTTC

J: TRBJ1-2
V: TRBV9
D: .
size: .
CDR3: CASSVATGPNYGYTF
DNA: TGTGCCAGCAGCGTAGCCACAGGGCCCAACTATGGCTACACCTTC

J: TRBJ2-7
V: TRBV19
D: TRBD2
size: .
CDR3: CASSVTSADSYEQYF
DNA: TGTGCCAGTAGTGTCACTAGCGCGGACTCCTACGAGCAGTACTTC

J: TRBJ1-6
V: TRBV6-1
D: .
size: .
CDR3: CASSEAPGGQNSPLHF
DNA: TGTGCCAGCAGTGAAGCCCCGGGGGGACAAAATTCACCCCTCCACTTT

J: TRBJ2-5
V: TRBV5-5
D: .
size: few
CDR3: CASSFYPQETQYF
DNA: TGTGCCAGCAGCTTCTATCCCCAAGAGACCCAGTACTTC

J: TRBJ2-7
V: TRBV6-1
D: .
size: .
CDR3: CASSEPAGVFGEQYF
DNA: TGTGCCAGCAGTGAACCGGCAGGGGTGTTCGGCGAGCAGTACTTC

J: TRBJ2-1
V: TRBV28
D: TRBD1
size: .
CDR3: CASRPPYRGRHEQFF
DNA: TGTGCCAGCAGGCCACCCTACAGGGGAAGGCATGAGCAGTTCTTC

J: TRBJ2-2
V: TRBV6-1
D: TRBD2
size: .
CDR3: CASSVRSGSHHTGELFF
DNA: TGTGCCAGCAGTGTGCGAAGCGGGAGTCATCACACCGGGGAGCTGTTTTTT

J: TRBJ2-3
V: TRBV9
D: TRBD2
size: .
CDR3: CASSAPTSGNRVTQYF
DNA: TGTGCCAGCAGCGCACCGACTAGCGGGAATAGGGTTACGCAGTATTTT

J: TRBJ1-1
V: TRBV5-4
D: TRBD1
size: few
CDR3: CASRETGVTEAFF
DNA: TGTGCCAGCAGAGAAACAGGGGTCACTGAAGCTTTCTTT